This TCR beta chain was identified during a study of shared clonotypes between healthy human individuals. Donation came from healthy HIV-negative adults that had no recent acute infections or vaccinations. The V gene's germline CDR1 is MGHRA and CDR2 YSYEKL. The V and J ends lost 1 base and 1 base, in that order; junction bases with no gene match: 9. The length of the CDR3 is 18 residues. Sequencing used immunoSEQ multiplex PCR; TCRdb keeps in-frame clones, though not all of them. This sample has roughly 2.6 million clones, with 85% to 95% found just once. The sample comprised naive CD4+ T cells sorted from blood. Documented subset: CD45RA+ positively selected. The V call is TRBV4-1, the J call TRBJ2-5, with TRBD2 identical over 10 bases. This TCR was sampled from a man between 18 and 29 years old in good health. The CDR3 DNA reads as TGCGCCAGCAGCCAAGCTCCAGCGGGAGGGGTCCTCCAAGAGACCCAGTACTTC. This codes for CASSQAPAGGVLQETQYF.